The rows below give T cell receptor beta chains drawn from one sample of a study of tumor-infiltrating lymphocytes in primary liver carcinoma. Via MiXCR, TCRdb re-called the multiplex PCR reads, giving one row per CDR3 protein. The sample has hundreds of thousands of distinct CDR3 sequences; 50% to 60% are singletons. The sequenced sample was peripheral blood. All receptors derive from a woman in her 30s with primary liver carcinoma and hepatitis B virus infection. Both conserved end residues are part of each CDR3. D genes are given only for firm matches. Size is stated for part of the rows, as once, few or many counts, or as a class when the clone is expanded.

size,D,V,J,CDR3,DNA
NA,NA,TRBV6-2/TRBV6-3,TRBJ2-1,CANSRTVSPYNEQFF,TGTGCCAACAGTCGGACTGTGTCCCCTTACAATGAGCAGTTCTTC
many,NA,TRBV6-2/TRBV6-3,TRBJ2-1,CASQRSGGNEQFF,TGTGCCAGTCAGCGAAGCGGAGGCAATGAGCAGTTCTTC
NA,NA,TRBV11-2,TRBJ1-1,CARSSPPRGAFF,TGTGCCAGAAGCTCACCCCCCAGAGGGGCTTTCTTT
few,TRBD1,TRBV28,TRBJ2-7,CASSFLRTGETYEQYF,TGTGCCAGCAGTTTCCTCCGGACAGGCGAAACCTACGAGCAGTACTTC
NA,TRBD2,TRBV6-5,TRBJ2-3,CASSYLRSGRVVGTHTQYF,TGTGCCAGCAGTTACCTTCGGAGCGGGAGGGTCGTTGGCACACACACGCAGTATTTT
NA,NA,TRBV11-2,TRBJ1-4,CARSPDRGSEKLFF,TGTGCCCGCAGCCCCGATCGAGGTAGTGAAAAACTGTTTTTT
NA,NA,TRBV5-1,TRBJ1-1,CASSLVDPMNTEAFF,TGCGCCAGCAGCTTGGTTGACCCAATGAACACTGAAGCTTTCTTT
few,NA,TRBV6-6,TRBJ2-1,CASSPSDEQFF,TGTGCCAGCAGTCCTAGCGATGAGCAGTTCTTC
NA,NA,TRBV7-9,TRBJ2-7,CASSWGLPYEQYF,TGTGCCAGCAGCTGGGGACTCCCCTACGAGCAGTACTTC
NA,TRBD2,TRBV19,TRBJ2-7,CASSRRLAGTEQYF,TGTGCTAGTAGTCGTCGTCTAGCGGGGACCGAGCAGTACTTC
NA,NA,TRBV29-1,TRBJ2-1,CSGVNNERFF,TGCAGTGGGGTGAACAATGAGCGGTTCTTC
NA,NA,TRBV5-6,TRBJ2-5,CASSQRGNSDTQYF,TGTGCCAGCAGCCAAAGGGGCAACTCGGATACCCAGTACTTC
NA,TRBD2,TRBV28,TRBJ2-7,CASSFGGSMGYEQYF,TGTGCCAGCAGTTTTGGCGGGAGTATGGGGTACGAGCAGTACTTC
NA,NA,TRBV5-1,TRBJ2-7,CASSLYNEQYF,TGTGCCAGCAGCTTATACAACGAGCAGTACTTC
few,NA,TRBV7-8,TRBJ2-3,CASSLGGVSTQYF,TGTGCCAGCAGCTTAGGTGGAGTGAGTACGCAGTATTTT
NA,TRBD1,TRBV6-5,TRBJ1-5,CASSPRSRWTGGSNQPQHF,TGTGCCAGCAGTCCTCGGAGCAGATGGACAGGAGGGAGCAATCAGCCCCAGCATTTT
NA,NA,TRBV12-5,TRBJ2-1,CASGLIQAGEQFF,TGTGCTAGTGGTTTGATACAGGCAGGGGAGCAGTTCTTC
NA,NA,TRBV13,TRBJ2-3,CANSLGKARAGTQYF,TGTGCCAACAGCTTAGGCAAGGCGAGGGCCGGTACGCAGTATTTT
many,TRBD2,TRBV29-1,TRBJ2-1,CSVDGLAGRYNEQFF,TGCAGCGTTGATGGGCTAGCGGGGAGATACAATGAGCAGTTCTTC
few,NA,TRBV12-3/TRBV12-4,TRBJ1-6,CASSRRQINSPLHF,TGTGCCAGCAGCCGACGACAGATTAATTCACCCCTCCACTTT
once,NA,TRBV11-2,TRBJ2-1,CASSLEGGEVTYIEQFF,TGTGCCAGTAGCTTAGAAGGCGGGGAAGTCACCTACATTGAGCAGTTCTTC
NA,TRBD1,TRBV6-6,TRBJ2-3,CAGSQTGGPDTQYF,TGTGCCGGCAGTCAGACAGGGGGGCCAGATACACAGTATTTT
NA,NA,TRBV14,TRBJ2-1,CANSQVGAGEQFF,TGTGCCAACAGCCAAGTAGGTGCGGGGGAGCAGTTCTTC
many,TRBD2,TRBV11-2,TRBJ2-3,CASSHLAGRRTDTQYF,TGTGCCAGCAGCCACCTAGCGGGAAGGAGAACAGATACGCAGTATTTT
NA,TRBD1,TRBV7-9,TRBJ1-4,CASSGSQGAGEKLFF,TGCGCCAGCAGCGGATCACAGGGGGCAGGGGAAAAACTGTTTTTT
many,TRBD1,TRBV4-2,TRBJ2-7,CASSQGGTQGEYEQYF,TGTGCCAGCAGCCAAGGTGGTACACAGGGGGAATACGAGCAGTACTTC
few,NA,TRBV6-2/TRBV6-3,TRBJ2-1,CASSYRGPSRNEQFF,TGTGCCAGCAGTTACCGGGGGCCTTCTAGGAATGAGCAGTTCTTC
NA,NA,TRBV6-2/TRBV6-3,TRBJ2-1,CASGALALDEQFF,TGTGCCAGTGGGGCTCTAGCGCTCGATGAGCAGTTCTTC
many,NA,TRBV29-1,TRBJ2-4,CSVVLGSKNIQYF,TGCAGCGTTGTTCTTGGGTCCAAAAACATTCAGTACTTC
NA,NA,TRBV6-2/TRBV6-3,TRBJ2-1,CASSKSGPPLQGQFF,TGTGCCAGCAGCAAATCCGGGCCCCCCCTCCAGGGGCAGTTCTTC
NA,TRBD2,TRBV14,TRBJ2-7,CASSQVAGGPYEQYF,TGTGCCAGCAGCCAGGTAGCGGGAGGCCCCTACGAGCAGTACTTC
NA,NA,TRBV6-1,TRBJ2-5,CASSDSQGLAETQYF,TGTGCCAGCAGTGACTCTCAGGGGTTGGCAGAGACCCAGTACTTC
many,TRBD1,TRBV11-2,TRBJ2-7,CASSLARGQGSYEQYF,TGTGCCAGCAGCTTAGCTCGAGGACAGGGTTCCTACGAGCAGTACTTC
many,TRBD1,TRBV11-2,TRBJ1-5,CASSLTGTGRDQPQHF,TGTGCCAGCAGCTTGACCGGGACAGGGAGGGATCAGCCCCAGCATTTT
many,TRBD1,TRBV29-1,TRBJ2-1,CSVEGVDDRGPANEQFF,TGCAGCGTTGAAGGGGTCGACGACAGGGGGCCGGCGAATGAGCAGTTCTTC
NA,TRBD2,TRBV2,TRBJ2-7,CASRSTLAGQPYEQYF,TGTGCCAGCAGATCTACTTTAGCGGGCCAACCCTACGAGCAGTACTTC
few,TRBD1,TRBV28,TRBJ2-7,CASSPPVDRGGQYF,TGTGCCAGCAGTCCCCCCGTGGACAGGGGAGGACAGTACTTC
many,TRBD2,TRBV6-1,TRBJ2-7,CASSKKPGGGGRAFEQYF,TGTGCCAGCAGTAAAAAGCCCGGAGGTGGCGGGAGGGCCTTCGAGCAGTACTTC
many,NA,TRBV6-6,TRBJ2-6,CASSGLTGTTGANVLTF,TGTGCCAGCAGTGGATTAACAGGGACGACTGGGGCCAACGTCCTGACTTTC
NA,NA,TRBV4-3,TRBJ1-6,CASSQVRGANSPLHF,TGCGCCAGCAGCCAAGTGAGGGGGGCGAATTCACCCCTCCACTTT
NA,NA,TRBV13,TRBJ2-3,CASSLAAESTDVQYF,TGTGCCAGCAGCTTGGCAGCGGAGAGCACAGATGTGCAGTATTTT
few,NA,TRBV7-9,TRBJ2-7,CASSPTPGTVYEQYF,TGTGCCAGCAGCCCCACTCCCGGGACGGTCTACGAGCAGTACTTC
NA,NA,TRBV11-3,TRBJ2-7,CASSLEGHHEQHF,TGTGCCAGCAGCTTAGAAGGTCACCACGAGCAGCACTTC
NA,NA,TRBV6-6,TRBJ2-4,CASRENGIRGYTQHF,TGTGCCAGCAGGGAAAATGGCATAAGGGGATACACTCAGCACTTC
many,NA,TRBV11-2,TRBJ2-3,CASSLGGTTDTQYF,TGTGCCAGCAGCTTAGGCGGTACCACAGATACGCAGTATTTT
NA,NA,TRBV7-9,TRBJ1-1,CPSSPPLPATEAFF,TGTCCCAGCAGCCCCCCCCTCCCGGCCACTGAAGCTTTCTTT
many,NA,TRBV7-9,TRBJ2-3,CASSPHSSTDTQYF,TGTGCCAGCAGCCCACATTCTAGCACAGATACGCAGTATTTT
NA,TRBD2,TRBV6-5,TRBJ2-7,CASSYGEGSYEQYF,TGTGCCAGCAGTTATGGGGAGGGCTCCTACGAGCAGTACTTC
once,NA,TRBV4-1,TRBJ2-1,CASSQVLYEQFF,TGCGCCAGCAGCCAAGTCCTTTATGAGCAGTTCTTC
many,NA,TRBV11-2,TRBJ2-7,CASSLDTQGRYEQYF,TGTGCCAGCAGCTTAGATACGCAGGGTCGCTACGAGCAGTACTTC
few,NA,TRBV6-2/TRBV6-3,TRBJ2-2,CASSYSGQGELFF,TGTGCCAGCAGTTACTCAGGACAAGGGGAGCTGTTTTTT
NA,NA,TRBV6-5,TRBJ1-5,CASSWHVNQPQHF,TGTGCCAGCAGTTGGCATGTTAATCAGCCCCAGCATTTT
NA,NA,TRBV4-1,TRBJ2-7,CASSPERGPPYEQYF,TGCGCCAGCAGCCCCGAGAGGGGTCCCCCCTACGAGCAGTACTTC
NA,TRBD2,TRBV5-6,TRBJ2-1,CVSSLAGGGTLPREQFF,TGTGTCAGCAGCTTGGCGGGGGGCGGGACCCTACCTAGGGAGCAGTTCTTC
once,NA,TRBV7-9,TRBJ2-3,CASSLAKEGLGDTQYF,TGTGCCAGCAGCTTAGCGAAGGAGGGCCTGGGAGATACGCAGTATTTT
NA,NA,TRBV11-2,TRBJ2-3,CASSSAGTPPREQYF,TGTGCCAGCAGTTCCGCTGGGACTCCCCCCCGTGAGCAATATTTT
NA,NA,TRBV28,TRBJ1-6,CASMSGPFNSPLHF,TGTGCCAGCATGTCGGGGCCGTTCAATTCACCCCTCCACTTT
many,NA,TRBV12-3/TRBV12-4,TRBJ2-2,CASSLMRAGELFF,TGTGCCAGCAGTTTAATGCGGGCCGGGGAGCTGTTTTTT
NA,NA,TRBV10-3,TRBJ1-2,CAISESTGYTF,TGTGCCATCAGTGAGTCGACGGGCTACACCTTC
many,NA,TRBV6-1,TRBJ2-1,CASSERANEQFF,TGTGCCAGCAGTGAAAGGGCGAATGAGCAGTTCTTC